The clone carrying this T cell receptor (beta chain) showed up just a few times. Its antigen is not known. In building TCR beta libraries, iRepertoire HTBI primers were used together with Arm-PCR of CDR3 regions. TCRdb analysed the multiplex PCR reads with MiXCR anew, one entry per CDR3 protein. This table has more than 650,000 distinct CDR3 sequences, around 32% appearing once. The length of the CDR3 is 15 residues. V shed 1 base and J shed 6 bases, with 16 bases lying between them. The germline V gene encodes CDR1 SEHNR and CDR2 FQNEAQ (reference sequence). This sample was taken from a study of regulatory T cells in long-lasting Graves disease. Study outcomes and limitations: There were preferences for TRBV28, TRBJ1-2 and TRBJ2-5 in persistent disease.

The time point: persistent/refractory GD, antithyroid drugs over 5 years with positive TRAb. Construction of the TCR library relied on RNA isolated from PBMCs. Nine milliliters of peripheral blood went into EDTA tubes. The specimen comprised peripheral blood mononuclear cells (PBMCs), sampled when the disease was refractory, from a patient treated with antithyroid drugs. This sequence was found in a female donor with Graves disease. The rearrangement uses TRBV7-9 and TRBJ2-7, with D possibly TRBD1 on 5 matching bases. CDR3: CASSLEGVRLFEQYF. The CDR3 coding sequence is TGTGCCAGCAGCTTAGAAGGGGTTAGGTTATTCGAGCAGTACTTC.